The entry that follows covers one T cell receptor beta chain sequence. The antigen is not known. These data are taken from a study of T cell responses to AZD1222 COVID-19 vaccine. CDR3 length equals 12 residues. Germline V gene data show CDR1 as SNHLY and CDR2 as FYNNEI. With 5 bases clipped from V and 9 bases from J, the junction kept 3 bases outside the gene matches. Clones were sequenced by immunoSEQ multiplex PCR, and TCRdb holds only the in-frame ones, with some missing. This repertoire comprises about 140,000 clones; its ten largest clones make up 2% to 2.5%. Study-level findings and limits: The study found vaccine-associated CD4 TCRs spanning spike, dominant at 160-218 and 743-854. It should be noted that donors were predominantly white British and more often female, and clonal diversity was possibly underestimated.

The chain employs TRBV2 and TRBJ2-1, with TRBD1 matching 8 bases. The receptor was isolated from an adult in good health. Sequenced material: peripheral blood. The CDR3 loop is CASSRTGLEQFF. CDR3 DNA: TGTGCCAGCAGTAGGACAGGGCTTGAGCAGTTCTTC.